The 14 T cell receptor beta chains reported below all come from one sample, sequenced in a study of T cell repertoires in cytomegalovirus infection (dated by TCRdb to the late 2010s). The sample's treatment or condition, from its label and the paper: in vitro stimulation with specific CMV peptide epitopes to enrich CMV-specific T cells. Antigens for these TCRs are unknown. Instrument used: Illumina HiSeq 1500. In TCRdb, the public reads were trimmed at Q25 with fastp and aligned with MiXCR, with productive beta chains retained. Every entry covers one CDR3 protein and lists the most common genes and DNA from its rows. The table for this sample lists roughly 500,000 distinct CDR3 sequences; around 35% of them were counted only once. Under 20% of the sample is held by the ten biggest clonotypes. Specimen: cultured PBMCs, collected from culture after CMV antigen stimulation. The receptors derive from a human donor in good health (CMV status not recorded). Some clones in this sample may be carry-over from other donors' samples.

The table lists this clonotype with a few counts. The chain carries TRBV6-5 and TRBJ1-1; D uncertain. This CDR3 comprises 14 residues. Trimming stripped 2 bases from V and 7 bases from J, with 14 bases between. Germline CDR1 and CDR2: MNHEY and SVGAGI. CDR3 DNA sequence: TGTGCCAGCAGTTACGGTACCCATGGTGGTGAAGCTTTCTTT. This gives the protein CASSYGTHGGEAFF.

The chain joins TRBV7-2 to TRBJ2-5, with 8 bases fitting TRBD2. Germline V gene data show CDR1 as SGHTA and CDR2 as FQGNSA. The CDR3 is 16 amino acids. Trimming at V came to 3 bases and at J to 1 base, leaving 7 bases not matched to a gene. The CDR3 DNA reads as TGTGCCAGCAGCTTGGAGACTAGCGTGATCCAAGAGACCCAGTACTTC. Its translation: CASSLETSVIQETQYF.

This clonotype appeared a few times. The chain carries TRBV7-8 and TRBJ1-5; a possible D gene is TRBD1 (5 bases). V was clipped by 0 bases and J by 3 bases, with 18 bases between them. Looked up from germline, CDR1 is SGHVS and CDR2 is FQNEAQ. The CDR3 has 18 residues. This CDR3 is CASSLARQGGMNNQPQHF. The CDR3 DNA sequence: TGTGCCAGCAGCTTAGCGCGGCAGGGAGGGATGAACAATCAGCCCCAGCATTTT. The full variable domain, with the rest looked up from reference TRBV7-8 and TRBJ1-5, is GAGVSQSPRYKVAKRGQDVALRCDPISGHVSLFWYQQALGQGPEFLTYFQNEAQLDKSGLPSDRFFAERPEGSVSTLKIQRTQQEDSAVYLCASSLARQGGMNNQPQHFGDGTRLSIL.

The V call is TRBV2, the J call TRBJ1-1; no firm D call. V was clipped by 6 bases and J by 1 base, with 6 bases between them. The CDR3 runs to 12 residues. Germline CDR1 reads SNHLY; CDR2 reads FYNNEI. The chain's CDR3 is CASSNRNTEAFF. The CDR3 DNA is TGTGCCAGCAGCAACAGGAACACTGAAGCTTTCTTT.

In this sample, this clonotype turned up many times. The genes are TRBV5-1 and TRBJ1-4; 9 bases match TRBD1. CDR3 length equals 15 residues. The junction had 8 bases not matched to a gene; V was cut back by 4 bases and J by 7 bases. Germline V gene data show CDR1 as SGHRS and CDR2 as YFSETQ. The CDR3 is CASSLGQGPPEKLFF. In DNA form, the CDR3 reads TGCGCCAGCAGCCTCGGACAGGGGCCCCCTGAAAAACTGTTTTTT.

The gene calls are TRBV2 and TRBJ2-5, with 9 bases identical to TRBD2. The V gene's germline CDR1 is SNHLY and CDR2 FYNNEI. The CDR3 spans 15 residues. J was trimmed by 4 bases and V by 1 base; bases with no gene match: 4. The chain's CDR3 is CASSEDAGGPETQYF. The DNA for the CDR3 is TGTGCCAGCAGTGAAGACGCGGGAGGGCCAGAGACCCAGTACTTC.

This chain joins TRBV7-2 and TRBJ2-1; weak D call: TRBD2 (6 bases). The V gene lost 4 bases and the J gene lost 7 bases, with 29 bases spanning the gap. CDR3 length equals 19 residues. Germline assignment: CDR1 SGHTA and CDR2 FQGNSA. This CDR3 reads CASSSKQRRLGIDRNEQFF. For the CDR3, the DNA is TGTGCCAGCAGCTCGAAGCAAAGACGACTAGGCATTGACCGGAATGAGCAGTTCTTC.

The chain combines TRBV7-2 with TRBJ2-7, with 11 bases lining up with TRBD2. The germline V gene encodes CDR1 SGHTA and CDR2 FQGNSA. After removal of 5 bases from V and 1 base from J, the junction contained 10 bases not matched to a gene. The CDR3 has 17 amino acids. CDR3: CASSPPTSGSLSYEQYF. For the CDR3, the DNA is TGTGCCAGCAGCCCCCCAACTAGCGGGAGTCTGTCCTACGAGCAGTACTTC.

The genes are TRBV7-9 and TRBJ2-5; possibly TRBD1 or TRBD2 for D (6 bases each). CDR3 size: 17 residues. The V gene lost 2 bases and the J gene lost 2 bases, with 18 bases spanning the gap. Germline V gene sequence: CDR1 SEHNR, CDR2 FQNEAQ (reference sequence). The DNA of the CDR3 is TGTGCCAGCAGCTTACCGGGGGCGGAGGTCGGACAAGAGACCCAGTACTTC. This translates into CASSLPGAEVGQETQYF.

This clonotype was seen repeatedly, ten times or more. V gene TRBV4-3 combines with J gene TRBJ2-2; TRBD2 is a possible D gene (5 bases). CDR1 is LGHNA, CDR2 YSLEER, per germline. There are 19 residues in the CDR3. Deletions cut 0 bases from V and 1 base from J, with 18 bases between. CDR3 protein: CASSQDLLRVVRNTGELFF. CDR3 nucleotides: TGCGCCAGCAGCCAAGATCTCTTGAGGGTCGTGAGGAACACCGGGGAGCTGTTTTTT.

In this sample, this clonotype turned up a few times. The chain is built from TRBV29-1 and TRBJ2-1; tentative D call: TRBD2 (6 bases). The V and J ends lost 4 bases and 10 bases respectively, with 20 bases between them. The V gene's germline CDR1 is SQVTM and CDR2 ANQGSEA. The CDR3 covers 14 residues. Here the CDR3 reads CSVVFRGIRGEQFF. CDR3 DNA: TGCAGCGTTGTATTTAGAGGGATTCGGGGGGAGCAGTTCTTC.

The chain couples TRBV10-1 to TRBJ2-1; the match to TRBD2 covers 10 bases. This CDR3 has 16 amino acids. Germline CDR1 WNHNN, CDR2 SYGVQD (reference sequence). The V segment lost 0 bases and the J segment 7 bases; nucleotides outside the gene matches: 6. CDR3 sequence reads: CASSESNSGRFNEQFF. CDR3 coding DNA: TGCGCCAGCAGTGAGTCAAATAGCGGGAGGTTTAATGAGCAGTTCTTC.

A few counts support this clonotype. The chain couples TRBV12-3 or TRBV12-4 to TRBJ1-1; 8 bases are shared with TRBD1. CDR3 length equals 15 residues. V lost 6 bases, J lost 3 bases, and 9 bases stayed unmatched. CDR3 coding DNA: TGTGCCAGCAGCGGACAGGGAAAGGGGGACACTGAAGCTTTCTTT. It translates to CASSGQGKGDTEAFF.

The chain combines TRBV29-1 with TRBJ2-5, with D possibly being TRBD1 or TRBD2 (5 bases each). CDR1 and CDR2 (germline): SQVTM, ANQGSEA. With 5 bases removed from V and 7 bases from J, the gap between germline ends came to 20 bases. The CDR3 is made up of 14 amino acids. CDR3 bases: TGCAGCGTTACCCTAGGCCAGTCTGGGGGGACCCAGTACTTC. Translating it yields CSVTLGQSGGTQYF.